The rows below give T cell receptor beta chains drawn from one sample of a study of T-cell reconstitution after alpha-beta-depleted transplantation in children. TCRdb reanalysed the PCR reads using MiXCR and keeps one entry per CDR3 protein. The repertoire holds hundreds of thousands of distinct CDR3 sequences, roughly a tenth seen once, with around 4% in the top ten. The specimen comprised PBMCs from the stem cell graft donor, sampled from the stem cell graft. The source of these receptors is a human donor who donated a stem cell graft to a child with acute myeloid leukemia. Each CDR3 is given with its conserved first and last residue. The order of the fields is J gene, D gene, CDR3 length, V gene, clone size, CDR3 protein, CDR3 DNA. A D gene is named only where the DNA matches it firmly. Expanded clones are given a class, and other clones once, few, many or no size at all.

>TRBJ2-3|TRBD2|17|TRBV2|many
CASSEKGLAGFTDTQYF
TGTGCCAGCAGTGAAAAGGGACTAGCGGGGTTCACAGATACGCAGTATTTT
>TRBJ2-3|.|12|TRBV7-9|many
CASSSNTDTQYF
TGTGCCAGCAGTTCTAACACAGATACGCAGTATTTT
>TRBJ2-3|.|14|TRBV7-7|.
CASSLGAQGDTQYF
TGTGCTAGCAGCTTAGGGGCACAGGGAGATACGCAGTATTTT
>TRBJ1-6|.|15|TRBV9|few
CASSVDGGLSSPLHF
TGTGCCAGCAGCGTAGATGGGGGGTTGAGTTCACCCCTCCACTTT
>TRBJ2-3|TRBD1|16|TRBV29-1|few
CSVEDWTGGPTDTQYF
TGCAGCGTTGAAGATTGGACAGGGGGACCCACAGATACGCAGTATTTT
>TRBJ2-1|TRBD2|15|TRBV29-1|.
CSVSAGTSGSDEQFF
TGCAGCGTTTCAGCCGGGACTAGCGGGAGCGATGAGCAGTTCTTC
>TRBJ2-5|.|12|TRBV29-1|few
CSVGNRDETQYF
TGCAGCGTGGGGAACAGGGATGAGACCCAGTACTTC
>TRBJ2-7|TRBD2|14|TRBV5-1|many
CASSFSGRTYEQYF
TGCGCCAGCAGCTTTAGCGGGAGAACCTACGAGCAGTACTTC
>TRBJ1-5|.|15|TRBV5-4|many
CASSLSSGANQPQHF
TGTGCCAGCAGCTTATCCTCGGGTGCCAATCAGCCCCAGCATTTT
>TRBJ1-2|.|13|TRBV29-1|few
CSVARLSNYGYTF
TGCAGCGTTGCCCGGTTGAGTAACTATGGCTACACCTTC
>TRBJ2-7|.|13|TRBV6-2/TRBV6-3|.
CASRQGGTYEQYF
TGTGCCAGCAGACAAGGGGGAACCTACGAGCAGTACTTC
>TRBJ2-7|.|17|TRBV12-3/TRBV12-4|many
CASSFFLGPGGAYEQYF
TGTGCCAGCAGTTTTTTCCTGGGCCCCGGTGGGGCTTACGAGCAGTACTTC
>TRBJ2-5|.|15|TRBV4-1|.
CASSRGGSGRETQYF
TGCGCCAGCAGCCGGGGGGGCTCCGGTCGGGAGACCCAGTACTTC
>TRBJ2-2|TRBD2|14|TRBV10-3|.
CAIRGGSNTGELFF
TGTGCCATCAGGGGGGGGTCGAACACCGGGGAGCTGTTTTTT
>TRBJ1-3|.|16|TRBV12-3/TRBV12-4|once
CASSLVGLNSGNTIYF
TGTGCCAGCAGTTTAGTAGGGCTTAACTCTGGAAACACCATATATTTT
>TRBJ2-7|.|14|TRBV5-1|many
CASKVTPANYEQYF
TGCGCCAGCAAGGTGACGCCGGCTAACTACGAGCAGTACTTC
>TRBJ2-1|TRBD2|14|TRBV12-3/TRBV12-4|many
CASSLLAGRLEQFF
TGTGCCAGCAGTTTACTAGCGGGAAGACTGGAGCAGTTCTTC
>TRBJ1-3|TRBD1|14|TRBV12-3/TRBV12-4|many
CASSRTGAGNTIYF
TGTGCCAGCAGCCGGACAGGGGCTGGAAACACCATATATTTT
>TRBJ2-3|.|15|TRBV7-9|.
CASSPHGGEADTQYF
TGTGCCAGCAGCCCTCACGGAGGGGAGGCAGATACGCAGTATTTT